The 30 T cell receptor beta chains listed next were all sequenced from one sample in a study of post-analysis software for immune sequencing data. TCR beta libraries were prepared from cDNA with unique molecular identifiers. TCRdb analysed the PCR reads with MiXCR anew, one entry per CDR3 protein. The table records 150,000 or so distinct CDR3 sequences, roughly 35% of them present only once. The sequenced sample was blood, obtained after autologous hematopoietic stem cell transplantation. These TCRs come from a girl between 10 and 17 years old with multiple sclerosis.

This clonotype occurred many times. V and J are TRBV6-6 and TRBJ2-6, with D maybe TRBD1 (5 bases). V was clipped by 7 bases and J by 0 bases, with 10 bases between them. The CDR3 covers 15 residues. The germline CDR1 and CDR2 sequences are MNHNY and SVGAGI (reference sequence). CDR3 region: CASTYDSSGANVLTF. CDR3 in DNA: TGTGCCAGCACCTACGACAGCTCTGGGGCCAACGTCCTGACTTTC.

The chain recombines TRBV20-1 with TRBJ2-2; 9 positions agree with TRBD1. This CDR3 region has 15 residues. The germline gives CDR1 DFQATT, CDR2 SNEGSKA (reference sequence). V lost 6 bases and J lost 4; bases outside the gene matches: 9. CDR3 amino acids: CSAKRQGESTGELFF. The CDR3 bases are TGCAGTGCCAAGAGACAGGGGGAAAGCACCGGGGAGCTGTTTTTT.

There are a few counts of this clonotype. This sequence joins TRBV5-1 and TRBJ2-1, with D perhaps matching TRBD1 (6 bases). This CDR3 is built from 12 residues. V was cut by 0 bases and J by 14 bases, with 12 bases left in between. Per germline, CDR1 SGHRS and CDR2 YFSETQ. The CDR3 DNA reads TGCGCCAGCAGCTTGGCCGGCGCAGGGGAGTTCTTC. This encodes CASSLAGAGEFF.

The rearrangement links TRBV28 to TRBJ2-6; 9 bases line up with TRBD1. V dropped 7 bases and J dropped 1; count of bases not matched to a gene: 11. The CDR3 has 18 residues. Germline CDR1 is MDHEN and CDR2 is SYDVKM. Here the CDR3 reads CASTDPGQGVSGANVLTF. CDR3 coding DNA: TGTGCCAGCACTGATCCGGGACAGGGTGTATCTGGGGCCAACGTCCTGACTTTC.

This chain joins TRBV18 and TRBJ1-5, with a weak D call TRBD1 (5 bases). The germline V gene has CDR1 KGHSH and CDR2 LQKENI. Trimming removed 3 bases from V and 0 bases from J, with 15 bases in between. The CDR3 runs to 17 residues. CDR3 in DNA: TGTGCCAGCTCACCCACCCCACCAGGGAGTAGCAATCAGCCCCAGCATTTT. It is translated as CASSPTPPGSSNQPQHF.

CDR3 amino acids: CASSFGLAGGYEQFF. Here the CDR3 DNA reads TGTGCCAGCAGCTTTGGACTAGCGGGAGGTTATGAGCAGTTCTTC. This chain joins TRBV7-2 and TRBJ2-1, with 14 bases that match TRBD2. The trim removed 3 bases at V and 8 bases at J, leaving 3 bases unmatched. The CDR3 runs 15 residues. The germline gives CDR1 SGHTA, CDR2 FQGNSA.

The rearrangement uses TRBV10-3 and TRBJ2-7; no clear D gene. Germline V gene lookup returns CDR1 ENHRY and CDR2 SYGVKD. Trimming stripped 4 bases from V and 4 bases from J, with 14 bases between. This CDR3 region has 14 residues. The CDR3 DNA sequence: TGTGCCATCAGTGGGGGTCAGGTGGGTTACGAGCAGTACTTC. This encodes CAISGGQVGYEQYF.

In DNA form, the CDR3 reads TGTGCCAGCAGCTCTTTCCTAGCGGGAGGGCCTTCGGACGAGCAGTTCTTC. This gives the protein CASSSFLAGGPSDEQFF. The chain combines TRBV7-3 with TRBJ2-1, with 12 bases lining up with TRBD2. V trimming: 4 bases; J trimming: 10 bases; junction bases outside the gene matches: 14. The germline V gene has CDR1 SGHTA and CDR2 FQGTGA. The CDR3 spans 17 residues.

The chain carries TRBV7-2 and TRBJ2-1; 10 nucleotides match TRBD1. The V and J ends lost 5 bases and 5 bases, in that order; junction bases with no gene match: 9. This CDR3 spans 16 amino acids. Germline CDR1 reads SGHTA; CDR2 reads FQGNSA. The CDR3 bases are TGTGCCAGCAGCCTTCGACCGGGACAGGGGAACAATGAGCAGTTCTTC. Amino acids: CASSLRPGQGNNEQFF.

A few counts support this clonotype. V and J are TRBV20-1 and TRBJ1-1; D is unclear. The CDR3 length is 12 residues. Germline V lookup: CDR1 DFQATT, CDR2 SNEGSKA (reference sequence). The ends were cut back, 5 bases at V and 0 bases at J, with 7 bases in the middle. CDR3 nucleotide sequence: TGCAGTGCTGTCGAAATGAACACTGAAGCTTTCTTT. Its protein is CSAVEMNTEAFF.

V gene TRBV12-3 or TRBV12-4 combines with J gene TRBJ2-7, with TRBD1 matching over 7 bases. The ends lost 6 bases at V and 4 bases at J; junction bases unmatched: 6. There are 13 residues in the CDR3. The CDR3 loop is CASREGGYYEQYF. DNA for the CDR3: TGTGCCAGCAGAGAAGGGGGCTATTACGAGCAGTACTTC.

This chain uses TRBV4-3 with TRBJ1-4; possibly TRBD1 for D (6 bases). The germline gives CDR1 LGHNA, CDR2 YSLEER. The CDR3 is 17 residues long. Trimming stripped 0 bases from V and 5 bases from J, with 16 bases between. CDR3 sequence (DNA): TGCGCCAGCAGCCAAGAGTCGGTTGGACAGAAAAATGAAAAACTGTTTTTT. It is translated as CASSQESVGQKNEKLFF.

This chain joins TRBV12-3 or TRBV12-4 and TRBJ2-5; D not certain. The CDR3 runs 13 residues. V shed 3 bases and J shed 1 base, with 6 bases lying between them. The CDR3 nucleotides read TGTGCCAGCAGTTTTAGCTTCCAAGAGACCCAGTACTTC. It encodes CASSFSFQETQYF.

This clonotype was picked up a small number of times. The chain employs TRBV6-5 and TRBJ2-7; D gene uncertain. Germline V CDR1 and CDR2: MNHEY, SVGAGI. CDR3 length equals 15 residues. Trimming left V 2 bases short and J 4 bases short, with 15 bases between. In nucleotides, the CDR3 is TGTGCCAGCAGTTACCTTGGGATAGCTACTTACGAGCAGTACTTC. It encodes CASSYLGIATYEQYF.

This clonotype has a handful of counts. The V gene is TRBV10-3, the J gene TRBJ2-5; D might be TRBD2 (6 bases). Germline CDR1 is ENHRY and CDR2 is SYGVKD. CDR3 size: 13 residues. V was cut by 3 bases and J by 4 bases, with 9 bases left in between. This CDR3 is CAISDTGVETQYF. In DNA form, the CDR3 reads TGTGCCATCAGTGATACGGGGGTAGAGACCCAGTACTTC.

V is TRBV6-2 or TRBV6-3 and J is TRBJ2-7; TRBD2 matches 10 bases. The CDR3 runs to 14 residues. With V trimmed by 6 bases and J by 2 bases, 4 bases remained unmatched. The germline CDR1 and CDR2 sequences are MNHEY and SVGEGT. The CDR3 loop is CASSLGTSAYEQYF. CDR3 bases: TGTGCCAGCAGCCTAGGGACTAGCGCCTACGAGCAGTACTTC.

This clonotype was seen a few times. The chain's CDR3 is CASSPRIEGQETQYF. CDR3 in DNA: TGCGCCAGCAGCCCCCGAATTGAGGGACAAGAGACCCAGTACTTC. The chain has TRBV5-1 and TRBJ2-5, with D maybe TRBD2 (5 bases). Germline assignment: CDR1 SGHRS and CDR2 YFSETQ. This CDR3 region has 15 residues. V was pared by 4 bases and J by 2 bases, with 15 bases between. Supplemented by reference TRBV5-1 and TRBJ2-5, the full variable domain reads KAGVTQTPRYLIKTRGQQVTLSCSPISGHRSVSWYQQTPGQGLQFLFEYFSETQRNKGNFPGRFSGRQFSNSRSEMNVSTLELGDSALYLCASSPRIEGQETQYFGPGTRLLVL.

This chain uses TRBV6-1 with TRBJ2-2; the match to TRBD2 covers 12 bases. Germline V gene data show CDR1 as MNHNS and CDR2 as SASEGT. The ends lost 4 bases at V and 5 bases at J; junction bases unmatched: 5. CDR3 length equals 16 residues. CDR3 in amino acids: CASSGLAGEETGELFF. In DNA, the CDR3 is TGTGCCAGCAGTGGACTAGCGGGAGAAGAAACCGGGGAGCTGTTTTTT.

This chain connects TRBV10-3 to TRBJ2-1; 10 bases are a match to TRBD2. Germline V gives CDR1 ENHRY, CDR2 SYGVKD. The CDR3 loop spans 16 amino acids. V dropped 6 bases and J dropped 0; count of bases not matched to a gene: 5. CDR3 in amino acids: CAIRRSGRASYNEQFF. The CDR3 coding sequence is TGTGCCATCAGGAGGAGCGGGAGGGCCTCCTACAATGAGCAGTTCTTC.

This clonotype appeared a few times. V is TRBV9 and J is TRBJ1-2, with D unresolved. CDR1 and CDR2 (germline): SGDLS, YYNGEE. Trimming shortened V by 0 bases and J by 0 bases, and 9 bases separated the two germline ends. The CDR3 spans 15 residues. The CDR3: CASSVVTAPNYGYTF. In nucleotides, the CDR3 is TGTGCCAGCAGCGTAGTCACCGCCCCTAACTATGGCTACACCTTC.

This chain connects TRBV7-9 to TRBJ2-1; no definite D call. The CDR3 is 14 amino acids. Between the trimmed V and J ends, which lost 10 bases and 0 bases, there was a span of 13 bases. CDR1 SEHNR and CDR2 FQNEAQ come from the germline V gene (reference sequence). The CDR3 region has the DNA TGTGCCACAGCTAGGGCGAGCTCCTACAATGAGCAGTTCTTC. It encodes CATARASSYNEQFF. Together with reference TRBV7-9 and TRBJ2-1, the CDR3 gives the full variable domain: DTGVSQNPRHKITKRGQNVTFRCDPISEHNRLYWYRQTLGQGPEFLTYFQNEAQLEKSRLLSDRFSAERPKGSFSTLEIQRTEQGDSAMYLCATARASSYNEQFFGPGTRLTVL.

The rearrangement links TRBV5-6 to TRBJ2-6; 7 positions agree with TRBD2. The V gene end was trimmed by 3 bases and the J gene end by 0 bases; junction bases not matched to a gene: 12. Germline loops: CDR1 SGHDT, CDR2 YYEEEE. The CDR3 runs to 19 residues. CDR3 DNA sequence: TGTGCCAGCAGCTGGGACCCGGGACTAAATAACTCTGGGGCCAACGTCCTGACTTTC. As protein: CASSWDPGLNNSGANVLTF.

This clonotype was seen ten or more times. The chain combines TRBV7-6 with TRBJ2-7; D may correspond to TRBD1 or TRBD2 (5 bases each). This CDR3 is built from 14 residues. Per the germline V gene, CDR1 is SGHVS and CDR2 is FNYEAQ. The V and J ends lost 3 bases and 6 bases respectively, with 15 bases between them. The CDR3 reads CASSFGDGGGEQYF. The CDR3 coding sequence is TGTGCCAGCAGCTTCGGGGACGGAGGTGGCGAGCAGTACTTC.

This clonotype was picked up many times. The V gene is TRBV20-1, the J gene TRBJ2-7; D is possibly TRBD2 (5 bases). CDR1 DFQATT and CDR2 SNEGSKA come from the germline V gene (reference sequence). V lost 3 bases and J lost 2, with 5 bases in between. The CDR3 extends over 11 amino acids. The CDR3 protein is CSASGTYEQYF. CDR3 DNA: TGCAGTGCTAGCGGGACCTACGAGCAGTACTTC.

CDR3 nucleotide sequence: TGCGCCAGCAGCCAAACGGGGACCTACGAGCAGTACTTC. This translates into CASSQTGTYEQYF. The chain links TRBV4-1 to TRBJ2-7, with D possibly matching TRBD2 (5 bases). V was clipped by 2 bases and J by 2 bases, with 7 bases between them. The CDR3 covers 13 residues. Germline CDR1 MGHRA, CDR2 YSYEKL.

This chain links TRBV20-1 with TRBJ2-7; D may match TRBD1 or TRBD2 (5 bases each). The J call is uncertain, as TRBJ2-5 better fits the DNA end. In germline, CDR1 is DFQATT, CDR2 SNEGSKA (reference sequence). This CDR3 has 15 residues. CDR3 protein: CSAIKTGTPKGTQYF. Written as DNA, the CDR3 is TGCAGTGCAATTAAGACCGGGACCCCTAAGGGGACCCAGTACTTC.

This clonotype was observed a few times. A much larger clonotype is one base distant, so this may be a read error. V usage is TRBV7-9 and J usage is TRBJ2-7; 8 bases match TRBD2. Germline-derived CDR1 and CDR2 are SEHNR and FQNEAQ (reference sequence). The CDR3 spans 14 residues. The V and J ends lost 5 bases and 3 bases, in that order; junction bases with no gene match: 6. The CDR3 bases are TGTGCCAGCAGCCCTACTAGCGGCTACTACGAGCAGTACTTC. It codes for CASSPTSGYYEQYF.

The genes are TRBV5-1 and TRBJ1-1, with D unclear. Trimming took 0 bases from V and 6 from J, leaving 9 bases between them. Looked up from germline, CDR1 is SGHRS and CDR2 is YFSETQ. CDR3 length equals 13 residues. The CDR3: CASSLARSAEAFF. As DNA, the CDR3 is TGCGCCAGCAGCTTGGCCCGGTCGGCTGAAGCTTTCTTT.

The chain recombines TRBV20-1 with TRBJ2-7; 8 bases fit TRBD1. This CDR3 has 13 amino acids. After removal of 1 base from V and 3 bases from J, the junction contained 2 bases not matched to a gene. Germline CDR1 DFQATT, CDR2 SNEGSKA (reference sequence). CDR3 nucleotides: TGCAGTGCTAGAGCGGACAGGGACTACGAGCAGTACTTC. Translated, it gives CSARADRDYEQYF.

CDR3: CASRSGGGGETQYF. CDR3 DNA sequence: TGTGCCAGCAGAAGCGGGGGCGGAGGGGAGACCCAGTACTTC. The chain links TRBV12-3 or TRBV12-4 to TRBJ2-5; 8 bases align to TRBD2. There are 14 residues in the CDR3. Trimming removed 6 bases from V and 5 bases from J; junction bases left unmatched: 8.